This T cell receptor beta chain stems from a study of Ad26.COV2.S vaccination and SARS-CoV-2 variants. This clone was detected once. The antigen is not known. This CDR3 has 16 residues. CDR1 and CDR2 (germline): MGHRA, YSYEKL. J lost 8 bases, V lost 3 bases, and 7 bases had no gene match. Whole-study findings and limits: Total T cell responses may have been underestimated by the TCR breadth and depth analyses. Substantial breadth in spike-specific CD8+ and CD4+ T cell responses was reportedly seen after vaccination. It was vaccine recipients, not placebo recipients, who had the higher spike-specific TCR breadth. Placebo and vaccine recipients had non-spike TCR breadth that was similar.

Only in-frame clones appear in the TCRdb table, and some are missing; sequencing was by immunoSEQ multiplex PCR. This table holds over 85,000 clones, approximately 86% found once. The sequenced sample was peripheral blood, obtained after recovery from COVID-19. The rearrangement uses TRBV4-1 and TRBJ2-4, with 13 bases aligning to TRBD2. This sequence was found in a human donor who had recovered from COVID-19. CDR3 sequence: CASSQGLAGWSHIQYF. Here the CDR3 DNA reads TGCGCCAGCAGCCAGGGACTAGCGGGATGGAGTCACATTCAGTACTTC.